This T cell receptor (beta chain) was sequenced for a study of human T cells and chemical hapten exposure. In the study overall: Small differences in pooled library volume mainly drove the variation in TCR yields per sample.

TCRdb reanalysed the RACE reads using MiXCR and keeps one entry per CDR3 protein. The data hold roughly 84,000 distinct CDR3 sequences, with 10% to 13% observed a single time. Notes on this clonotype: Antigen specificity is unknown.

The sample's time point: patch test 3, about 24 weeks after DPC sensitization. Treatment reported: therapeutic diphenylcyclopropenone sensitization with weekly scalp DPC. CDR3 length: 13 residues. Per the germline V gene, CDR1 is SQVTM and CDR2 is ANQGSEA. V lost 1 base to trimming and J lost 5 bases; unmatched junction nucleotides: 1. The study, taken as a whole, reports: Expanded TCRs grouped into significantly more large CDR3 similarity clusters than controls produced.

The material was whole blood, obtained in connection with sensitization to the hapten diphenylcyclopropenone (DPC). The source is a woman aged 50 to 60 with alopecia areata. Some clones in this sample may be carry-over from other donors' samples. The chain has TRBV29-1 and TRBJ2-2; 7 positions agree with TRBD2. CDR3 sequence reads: CSVEAGRTGELFF. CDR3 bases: TGCAGCGTTGAAGCCGGGAGGACCGGGGAGCTGTTTTTT.